This record looks at one T cell receptor beta chain sequence and its context. This record comes from a study of T cells in Graves' hyperthyroidism and ophthalmopathy. Amplification of TCR beta CDR3 regions was performed using RNA transcripts as template. Researchers ran a first-round RT-PCR on the TCR CDR3 using the HTBI primer set. TCRdb reanalysed the multiplex PCR reads using MiXCR and keeps one entry per CDR3 protein. In the table there are some 150,000 distinct CDR3 sequences, approximately 24% of which are singletons. The CDR3 spans 13 residues. Trimming stripped 4 bases from V and 0 bases from J, with 7 bases between. CDR1 DFQATT and CDR2 SNEGSKA come from the germline V gene (reference sequence).

The specimen sequenced was blood. The TCR comes from a woman in her forties or fifties with Graves' hyperthyroidism that later progressed to Graves' ophthalmopathy. The chain employs TRBV20-1 and TRBJ1-3; TRBD1 might be the D (5 bases). CDR3 protein: CSATTVSGNTIYF. The CDR3 DNA sequence: TGCAGTGCTACGACAGTCTCTGGAAACACCATATATTTT.